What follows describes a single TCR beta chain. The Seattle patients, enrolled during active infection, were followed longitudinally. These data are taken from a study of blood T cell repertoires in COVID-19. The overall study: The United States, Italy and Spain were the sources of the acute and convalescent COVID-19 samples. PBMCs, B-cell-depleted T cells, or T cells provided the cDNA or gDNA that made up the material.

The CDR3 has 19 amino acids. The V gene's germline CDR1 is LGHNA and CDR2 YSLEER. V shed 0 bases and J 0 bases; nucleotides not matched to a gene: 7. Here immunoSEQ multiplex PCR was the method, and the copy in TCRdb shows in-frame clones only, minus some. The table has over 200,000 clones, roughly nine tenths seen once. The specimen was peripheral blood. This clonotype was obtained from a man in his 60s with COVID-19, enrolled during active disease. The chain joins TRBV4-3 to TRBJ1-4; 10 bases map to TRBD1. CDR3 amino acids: CASSQEWDRGKATNEKLFF. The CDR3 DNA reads TGCGCCAGCAGCCAAGAATGGGACAGGGGAAAAGCAACTAATGAAAAACTGTTTTTT.